This T cell receptor beta chain came from a study of Ad26.COV2.S vaccination and SARS-CoV-2 variants. Notes on the study in general: Recipients of either vaccine or placebo displayed similar breadth of non-spike TCRs.

Clones were sequenced by immunoSEQ multiplex PCR, and TCRdb holds only the in-frame ones, with some missing. The table includes 300,000 to 350,000 clones, 85% to 90% detected once. With respect to this clone: Its antigen is unknown.

Treatment reported: roughly 19 received Ad26.COV2.S at low or high dose, single or two shots; roughly five received placebo; per-sample allocation not given. Vaccine and placebo recipients were sampled on day 63 after the first injection. Vaccine was an Ad26 vector expressing Wuhan-strain SARS-CoV-2 spike. The V end lost 0 bases, the J end lost 9 bases, and 6 bases lay between the germline ends. Germline-derived CDR1 and CDR2 are SGHVS and FNYEAQ. This CDR3 region has 12 residues. The sequencing used peripheral blood, collected in a trial of Ad26.COV2.S vaccine versus placebo. J is TRBJ2-1 and V is TRBV7-6; no clear D. The TCR sequence derives from a person between 18 and 65 years old who received the Ad26.COV2.S COVID-19 vaccine or a placebo. DNA of the CDR3: TGTGCCAGCAGCTTAGCGGGCCGTGAGCAGTTCTTC. Its translation: CASSLAGREQFF.